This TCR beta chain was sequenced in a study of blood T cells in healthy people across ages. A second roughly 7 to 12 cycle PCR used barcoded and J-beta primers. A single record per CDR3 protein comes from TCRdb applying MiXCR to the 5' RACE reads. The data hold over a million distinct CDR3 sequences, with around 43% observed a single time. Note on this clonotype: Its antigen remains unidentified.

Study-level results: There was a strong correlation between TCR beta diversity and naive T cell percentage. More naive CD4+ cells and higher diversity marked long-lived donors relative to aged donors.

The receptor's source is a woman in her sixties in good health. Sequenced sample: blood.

As DNA, the CDR3 is TGCAGTGCTAGATACCAGGATGGTCAGTACTTC. Its translation is CSARYQDGQYF. The V gene is TRBV20-1, the J gene TRBJ2-5; D gene ambiguous. CDR1 is DFQATT, CDR2 SNEGSKA, per germline (reference sequence). V was trimmed by 2 bases and J by 11 bases, leaving 12 bases between them. CDR3 length: 11 amino acids.